These T cell receptor beta chains were read from a single sample in a study of cytomegalovirus exposure and HLA in healthy donors. TCRdb keeps only in-frame clones here, not all; method: immunoSEQ multiplex PCR. Among roughly 100,000 clones, roughly four fifths were seen once, and the ten largest hold roughly 3.5%. Sequenced input: PBMCs. These receptors originate from a female donor in good health and CMV-seropositive. CDR3s include the opening cysteine and the closing phenylalanine or tryptophan. D genes are given only for firm matches. The size field is filled for only some rows; it gives once, few, many or a size class.

v_gene	j_gene	d_gene	len	abundance	CDR3aa	CDR3nt
TRBV10-1	TRBJ2-2	TRBD1	14	-	CASSRDRESGELFF	TGCGCCAGCAGCCGGGACAGGGAGTCCGGGGAGCTGTTTTTT
TRBV5-4	TRBJ1-2	TRBD1	16	-	CACSPGTGPRNYGYTF	TGTGCCTGCAGTCCCGGGACAGGGCCACGGAACTATGGCTACACCTTC
TRBV7-9	TRBJ1-2	-	13	-	CASSSHATIGYTF	TGTGCCAGCAGCTCCCATGCGACAATCGGCTACACCTTC
TRBV19	TRBJ1-5	-	13	few	CASSRTEKQPQHF	TGTGCCAGTAGTAGGACAGAGAAGCAGCCCCAGCATTTT
TRBV7-9	TRBJ2-3	TRBD1	15	-	CASSRTGGATDTQYF	TGTGCCAGCAGCCGGACAGGGGGCGCCACAGATACGCAGTATTTT
TRBV4-2	TRBJ2-2	-	18	-	CASSQDSLGASVTGELFF	TGTGCCAGCAGCCAAGATTCTCTAGGGGCGTCGGTAACCGGGGAGCTGTTTTTT
TRBV6-5	TRBJ2-7	-	14	-	CASSGTDSSYEQYF	TGTGCCAGCAGTGGTACGGACAGCTCCTACGAGCAGTACTTC
TRBV28	TRBJ2-3	TRBD1	14	-	CASSYRQGSDTQYF	TGTGCCAGCAGCTATCGACAGGGTTCAGATACGCAGTATTTT
TRBV5-5	TRBJ2-3	TRBD1	16	once	CASSYLQDRGPDTQYF	TGTGCCAGCAGCTATTTACAGGACAGGGGGCCAGATACGCAGTATTTT
TRBV4-1	TRBJ1-5	-	15	-	CASSQDPGARQPQHF	TGCGCCAGCAGCCAAGATCCAGGGGCGAGACAGCCCCAGCATTTT
TRBV5-1	TRBJ1-1	TRBD1	16	once	CASSKYAGQGDSEAFF	TGCGCCAGCAGCAAGTACGCGGGACAGGGGGACTCTGAAGCTTTCTTT
TRBV28	TRBJ1-2	TRBD1	14	once	CASSLRQGAHGYTF	TGTGCCAGCAGTTTAAGGCAGGGGGCGCATGGCTACACCTTC
TRBV10-1	TRBJ1-5	-	15	few	CPSSDSSGSNQPQHF	TGCCCCAGCAGTGACTCCAGCGGGAGCAATCAGCCCCAGCATTTT
TRBV10-3	TRBJ1-2	-	15	-	CAISTSRHEIYGYTF	TGTGCCATCTCAACCAGCAGGCACGAAATCTATGGCTACACCTTC
TRBV18	TRBJ2-1	-	15	-	CASSLDMSSYNEQFF	TGTGCCAGCTCCCTTGACATGAGCTCCTACAATGAGCAGTTCTTC
TRBV9	TRBJ2-1	-	12	-	CASRGRGDEQFF	TGTGCCAGCAGGGGAAGGGGCGATGAGCAGTTCTTC
TRBV5-4	TRBJ2-3	TRBD2	16	few	CASSLGLAGGSDTQYF	TGTGCCAGCAGCTTGGGACTAGCGGGGGGCTCAGATACGCAGTATTTT
TRBV5-1	TRBJ2-2	TRBD2	17	-	CASSLASVAGVTGELFF	TGCGCCAGCAGCTTGGCCAGCGTAGCGGGAGTCACCGGGGAGCTGTTTTTT
TRBV6-1	TRBJ1-2	-	16	-	CASSEVPGGTALGYTF	TGTGCCAGCAGTGAAGTTCCGGGCGGGACCGCGCTTGGCTACACCTTC
TRBV7-6	TRBJ2-7	-	15	-	CASSLETGRSYEQYF	TGTGCCAGCAGCTTAGAAACGGGTAGGAGTTACGAGCAGTACTTC
TRBV7-9	TRBJ2-5	TRBD2	17	-	CASSPAVLAGDRETQYF	TGTGCCAGCAGCCCCGCGGTGCTAGCGGGGGACCGAGAGACCCAGTACTTC
TRBV19	TRBJ1-2	-	15	-	CASSIGQFSNYGYTF	TGTGCCAGTAGTATTGGGCAGTTCTCTAACTATGGCTACACCTTC
TRBV10-1	TRBJ2-1	TRBD2	15	-	CASSDLSGGYNEQFF	TGCGCCAGCAGTGACTTGAGCGGGGGCTACAATGAGCAGTTCTTC